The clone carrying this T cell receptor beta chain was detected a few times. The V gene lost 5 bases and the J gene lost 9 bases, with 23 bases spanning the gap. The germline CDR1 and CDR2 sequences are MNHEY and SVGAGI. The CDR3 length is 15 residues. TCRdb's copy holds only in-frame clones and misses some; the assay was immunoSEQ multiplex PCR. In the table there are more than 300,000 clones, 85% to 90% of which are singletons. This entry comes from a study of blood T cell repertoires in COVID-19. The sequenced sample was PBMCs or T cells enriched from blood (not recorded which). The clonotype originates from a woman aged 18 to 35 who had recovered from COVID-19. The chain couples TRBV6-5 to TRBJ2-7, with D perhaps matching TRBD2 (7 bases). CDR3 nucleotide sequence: TGTGCCAGCAGTCCCGGGACCCCTGGGGGGGGCATGCAGTACTTC. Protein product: CASSPGTPGGGMQYF.